The 8 T cell receptor beta chains below all came from one sample that was sequenced in a study of blood T cell repertoires in COVID-19. TCRdb keeps only in-frame clones here, not all; method: immunoSEQ multiplex PCR. This table holds just over 250,000 clones, 80% to 90% found once. The sequenced sample was PBMCs or T cells enriched from blood (not recorded which). Every receptor here comes from a man aged 25 to 40 with acute COVID-19.

The chain joins TRBV3-1 (or the pseudogene TRBV3-2) to TRBJ1-6; D is uncertain. The CDR3 is 13 residues long. CDR1 and CDR2 from the germline V gene are LGHDT and YNNKEL (reference sequence). V lost 0 bases and J lost 9, with 6 bases in between. As DNA, the CDR3 is TGTGCCAGCAGCCAAGACCCCGTTTCACCCCTCCACTTT. It translates to CASSQDPVSPLHF.

The chain carries TRBV19 and TRBJ2-1, with 9 bases that match TRBD2. Germline V gene data show CDR1 as LNHDA and CDR2 as SQIVND (reference sequence). The CDR3 covers 13 residues. CDR3 coding DNA: TGTGCAGATAGCGGGAGTCTCTACAATGAGCAGTTCTTC. It specifies CADSGSLYNEQFF. Full variable domain (outside the CDR3, taken from reference TRBV19 and TRBJ2-1): DGGITQSPKYLFRKEGQNVTLSCEQNLNHDAMYWYRQDPGQGLRLIYYSQIVNDFQKGDIAEGYSVSREKKESFPLTVTSAQKNPTAFYLCADSGSLYNEQFFGPGTRLTVL.

This chain links TRBV19 with TRBJ2-1; 15 bases map to TRBD2. Germline CDR1 is LNHDA and CDR2 is SQIVND (reference sequence). The CDR3 runs to 18 residues. The DNA of the CDR3 is TGTGCGTCCCGCGGACTAGCGGGAGGGCCAAGCTCCTACAATGAGCAGTTCTTC. Amino acids: CASRGLAGGPSSYNEQFF.

This chain joins TRBV6-4 and TRBJ2-2; 7 nucleotides match TRBD1. There are 17 residues in the CDR3. From germline, CDR1 is MRHNA and CDR2 SNTAGT. V lost 6 bases to trimming and J lost 5 bases; unmatched junction nucleotides: 15. In DNA, the CDR3 is TGTGCCAGCAGACCCGAGGGCAGGGGGATCGGTACCGGGGAGCTGTTTTTT. It codes for CASRPEGRGIGTGELFF.

This chain connects TRBV19 to TRBJ2-1; maybe TRBD2 (5 bases). Trimming cost V 8 bases and J 4 bases, with 18 bases left between them. Germline V gene data show CDR1 as LNHDA and CDR2 as SQIVND (reference sequence). The CDR3 contains 15 residues. CDR3 residues: CASSPKSGSYNEQFF. Written as DNA, the CDR3 is TGTGCCAGTTCCCCAAAAAGCGGCTCTTACAATGAGCAGTTCTTC.

The chain employs TRBV5-5 and TRBJ1-6, with D tentatively TRBD1 (6 bases). With 0 bases removed from V and 7 bases from J, the gap between germline ends came to 14 bases. CDR3 size: 16 residues. Germline CDR1 is SGHKS and CDR2 is YYEKEE (reference sequence). CDR3 in amino acids: CASSLEGGQVNSPLHF. The CDR3 region has the DNA TGTGCCAGCAGCTTGGAGGGGGGGCAGGTGAATTCACCCCTCCACTTT.

The gene calls are TRBV10-3 and TRBJ1-1; possible D gene TRBD1, 6 bases. This CDR3 comprises 13 residues. CDR1 is ENHRY and CDR2 is SYGVKD in the germline V gene. Trimming removed 6 bases from V and 1 base from J, with 9 bases in between. CDR3 DNA sequence: TGTGCCATCAGGGGGGGGGCGAACACTGAAGCTTTCTTT. Amino acid sequence: CAIRGGANTEAFF.

The rearrangement joins TRBV3-1 (or the pseudogene TRBV3-2) to TRBJ1-5, with 9 bases matching TRBD1. Germline V gene sequence: CDR1 LGHDT, CDR2 YNNKEL (reference sequence). This CDR3 contains 18 residues. The J segment lost 1 base and the V segment lost 4 bases, leaving 11 bases of the junction unmatched. The CDR3: CASSPGTGHLRSNQPQHF. The CDR3 bases are TGTGCCAGCAGCCCCGGGACAGGGCACCTCAGGAGCAATCAGCCCCAGCATTTT.